The 32 T cell receptor beta chains in this list originate from one sample, sequenced in a study of Ad26.COV2.S vaccination and SARS-CoV-2 variants. Treatment in this sample: around 19 received Ad26.COV2.S at low or high dose, single or two shots; 5 received placebo; per-sample allocation not given. Samples were taken on day 63 after the first vaccine or placebo injection. Measured with immunoSEQ multiplex PCR; TCRdb has only the in-frame clones, and not every one. This sample has approximately 500,000 clones, with approximately 88% found just once. The specimen comprised peripheral blood, sampled in a trial of Ad26.COV2.S vaccine versus placebo. These receptors all stem from a person aged 18 to 59 who received the Ad26.COV2.S COVID-19 vaccine or a placebo.

This chain joins TRBV29-1 and TRBJ1-1, with unresolved D. Germline V lookup: CDR1 SQVTM, CDR2 ANQGSEA. The V and J ends lost 4 bases and 7 bases respectively, with 7 bases between them. This CDR3 spans 10 amino acids. CDR3 nucleotide sequence: TGCAGCGTTGGTGAGGTTGAAGCTTTCTTT. Amino acid sequence: CSVGEVEAFF.

The V gene is TRBV6-4, the J gene TRBJ2-2; 7 nucleotides match TRBD1. CDR1 MRHNA and CDR2 SNTAGT come from the germline V gene. The CDR3 spans 14 residues. The V segment lost 6 bases and the J segment 4 bases; nucleotides outside the gene matches: 5. The CDR3 protein is CASSSDRTTGELFF. CDR3 nucleotides: TGTGCCAGCAGCTCGGACAGGACCACCGGGGAGCTGTTTTTT.

The chain recombines TRBV29-1 with TRBJ1-2; 8 bases line up with TRBD1. The CDR3 consists of 13 residues. With V trimmed by 5 bases and J by 2 bases, 4 bases remained unmatched. Germline CDR1 and CDR2: SQVTM and ANQGSEA. CDR3 nucleotide sequence: TGCAGCGTTTTCCAGGGGGCAAACTATGGCTACACCTTC. The encoded protein is CSVFQGANYGYTF.

The rearrangement uses TRBV11-2 and TRBJ2-2, with D perhaps matching TRBD1 (5 bases). V lost 2 bases to trimming and J lost 4 bases, with 8 bases between them. Germline V gene sequence: CDR1 SGHAT, CDR2 FQNNGV. There are 14 residues in the CDR3. In nucleotides, the CDR3 is TGTGCCAGCAGCTTATTACAGGCCACCGGGGAGCTGTTTTTT. As protein: CASSLLQATGELFF.

The chain uses TRBV7-2 and TRBJ1-1; D is ambiguous. The CDR3 is 13 residues long. V lost 4 bases and J 8 bases, leaving 14 bases between the germline ends. From germline, CDR1 is SGHTA and CDR2 FQGNSA. In nucleotides, the CDR3 is TGTGCCAGCAGCTCCCGTTCGGCTAACGAAGCTTTCTTT. Its translation: CASSSRSANEAFF.

The chain carries TRBV6-6 and TRBJ2-7; no definite D call. V was pared by 6 bases and J by 1 base, with 16 bases between. This CDR3 comprises 15 residues. Germline lookup yields CDR1 MNHNY and CDR2 SVGAGI (reference sequence). The CDR3 DNA reads as TGTGCCAGCAGCCGCCTCCGGCGCTCTTCCTACGAGCAGTACTTC. As protein: CASSRLRRSSYEQYF.

CDR3 nucleotide sequence: TGTGCCAGCAGTTGGGGCGGGAGACTGGAGGAGACCCAGTACTTC. This encodes CASSWGGRLEETQYF. This sequence joins TRBV27 and TRBJ2-5; TRBD2 matches at 7 bases. Germline V gives CDR1 MNHEY, CDR2 SMNVEV (reference sequence). The CDR3 is 15 residues long. Germline trimming cut 4 bases from V and 5 bases from J; bases unmatched to any gene: 10.

The gene calls are TRBV7-9 and TRBJ2-7, with a weak D call TRBD1 (5 bases). CDR1 SEHNR and CDR2 FQNEAQ come from the germline V gene (reference sequence). The CDR3 runs 12 residues. V was trimmed by 6 bases and J by 3 bases, leaving 9 bases between them. The CDR3 sequence: CASSLTDYEQYF. CDR3 nucleotide sequence: TGTGCCAGCAGTTTGACAGACTACGAGCAGTACTTC.

In this sample, this clone turned up a few times. The chain recombines TRBV6-6 with TRBJ1-2; 8 bases agree with TRBD1. The trim removed 5 bases at V and 3 bases at J, leaving 14 bases unmatched. CDR1 is MNHNY and CDR2 is SVGAGI in the germline V gene (reference sequence). CDR3 length equals 17 residues. The CDR3, as DNA: TGTGCCAGCAGTCATACCCCTGGACAGGGCCTTGACTATGGCTACACCTTC. Translation: CASSHTPGQGLDYGYTF.

CDR3 in DNA: TGTGCCAGCAGCGATCAGGGACTTAATGAAAAACTGTTTTTT. Amino acids: CASSDQGLNEKLFF. The chain employs TRBV7-2 and TRBJ1-4; possibly TRBD1 for D (5 bases). This CDR3 comprises 14 residues. The V gene lost 5 bases and the J gene lost 4 bases, with 11 bases spanning the gap. The germline gives CDR1 SGHTA, CDR2 FQGNSA. The full variable domain, its missing parts supplied by reference TRBV7-2 and TRBJ1-4, is GAGVSQSPSNKVTEKGKDVELRCDPISGHTALYWYRQSLGQGLEFLIYFQGNSAPDKSGLPSDRFSAERTGGSVSTLTIQRTQQEDSAVYLCASSDQGLNEKLFFGSGTQLSVL.

This rearrangement joins TRBV7-9 to TRBJ2-1; D gene uncertain. The CDR3 contains 13 residues. Deletions cut 3 bases from V and 3 bases from J, with 6 bases between. Germline V gene sequence: CDR1 SEHNR, CDR2 FQNEAQ (reference sequence). CDR3 in DNA: TGTGCCAGCAGCTTCGCAGGCTACAATGAGCAGTTCTTC. Encoded protein: CASSFAGYNEQFF.

This rearrangement joins TRBV5-4 to TRBJ2-6; 7 nucleotides agree with TRBD2. This CDR3 region has 16 residues. Germline V CDR1 and CDR2: SGHNT, YYREEE (reference sequence). V trimming: 0 bases; J trimming: 2 bases; junction bases outside the gene matches: 2. Written as DNA, the CDR3 is TGTGCCAGCAGCTTGGCCGGGGGGACTGGGGCCAACGTCCTGACTTTC. This codes for CASSLAGGTGANVLTF.

Regarding this clone: The junction differs from germline at one of its ends, possibly a read error. The chain joins TRBV6-5 to TRBJ2-6, with no clear D. The CDR3 is 15 amino acids. Germline CDR1 reads MNHEY; CDR2 reads SVGAGI. CDR3 bases: TGTGCCAGCAGTTACTCTAGCTCTCGGGCCAACGTCCTGACTTTC. Its protein product is CASSYSSSRANVLTF.

The V and J genes are TRBV5-1 and TRBJ2-2, with D tentatively TRBD2 (6 bases). The germline V gene encodes CDR1 SGHRS and CDR2 YFSETQ. The V end lost 0 bases, the J end lost 1 base, and 10 bases lay between the germline ends. The CDR3 is 16 amino acids. The CDR3 region has the DNA TGCGCCAGCAGCTTGGCTAGAGCGGGGAACACCGGGGAGCTGTTTTTT. Encoded protein: CASSLARAGNTGELFF.

This clone appeared a single time. The chain joins TRBV11-3 to TRBJ2-7; a possible D gene is TRBD2 (5 bases). The CDR3 consists of 13 residues. From germline, CDR1 is SGHNT and CDR2 YENEEA. The ends were cut back, 5 bases at V and 5 bases at J, with 13 bases in the middle. This CDR3 is CASSVRGGDEQYF. The CDR3 DNA reads as TGTGCCAGCAGCGTCCGCGGAGGCGACGAGCAGTACTTC.

The rearrangement links TRBV7-6 to TRBJ1-5; D remains unclear. This CDR3 comprises 13 residues. V was cut by 0 bases and J by 6 bases, with 6 bases left in between. CDR1 and CDR2 from the germline V gene are SGHVS and FNYEAQ. The CDR3 protein is CASSLAPSQPQHF. The CDR3 region has the DNA TGTGCCAGCAGCTTAGCGCCCAGTCAGCCCCAGCATTTT.

The chain employs TRBV11-2 and TRBJ2-3, with 9 bases identical to TRBD2. Germline lookup yields CDR1 SGHAT and CDR2 FQNNGV. CDR3 size: 16 residues. Unmatched junction bases numbered 8, after V lost 4 bases and J lost 3 bases. In nucleotides, the CDR3 is TGTGCCAGCAGCTCCGAGCGGGAGGCGGTGACAGATACGCAGTATTTT. Translation gives CASSSEREAVTDTQYF.

The chain has TRBV25-1 and TRBJ1-2; D might be TRBD1 (6 bases). Trimming left V 6 bases short and J 4 bases short, with 15 bases between. Germline CDR1 reads MGHDK; CDR2 reads SYGVNS. The CDR3 is made up of 14 amino acids. As DNA, the CDR3 is TGTGCCAGCAGCTCCTCGGGGGCGCGCTATGGCTACACCTTC. This translates into CASSSSGARYGYTF.

The V gene is TRBV6-5, the J gene TRBJ1-2; D might be TRBD1 (5 bases). Trimming pared 6 bases from V and 4 bases from J, leaving 15 bases between. The germline V gene has CDR1 MNHEY and CDR2 SVGAGI. This CDR3 region has 14 residues. The CDR3 protein is CASRGVGGVYGYTF. CDR3 nucleotides: TGTGCCAGCAGAGGAGTGGGAGGGGTCTATGGCTACACCTTC.

The chain has TRBV10-1 and TRBJ1-5; 7 bases line up with TRBD1. V shed 7 bases, J shed 0 bases, and the junction held 21 bases outside the gene matches. Germline CDR1 is WNHNN and CDR2 is SYGVQD (reference sequence). The CDR3 length is 20 residues. The CDR3 DNA reads TGCGCCAGCAAAACATTGAATAGGGACAGAACATCGGATAGCAATCAGCCCCAGCATTTT. Amino acids: CASKTLNRDRTSDSNQPQHF.

This clone was counted a few times. CDR3 residues: CASSEGGATDTQYF. In DNA, the CDR3 is TGTGCCAGCAGTGAAGGCGGGGCCACAGATACGCAGTATTTT. The rearrangement joins TRBV6-4 to TRBJ2-3, with D perhaps matching TRBD2 (6 bases). The CDR3 sequence is 14 residues long. V was pared by 3 bases and J by 2 bases, with 9 bases between. Germline V gene data show CDR1 as MRHNA and CDR2 as SNTAGT.

J is TRBJ2-3 and V is TRBV6-1, with 7 bases aligning to TRBD1. Per germline, CDR1 MNHNS and CDR2 SASEGT. V lost 1 base, J lost 1 base, and 8 bases stayed unmatched. The CDR3 length is 17 residues. CDR3 amino acids: CASSEVVAGGGTDTQYF. The CDR3 region has the DNA TGTGCCAGCAGTGAAGTTGTGGCAGGGGGAGGCACAGATACGCAGTATTTT.

This chain connects TRBV7-2 to TRBJ1-2, with 9 bases aligning to TRBD1. Germline CDR1 SGHTA, CDR2 FQGNSA. The CDR3 runs to 14 residues. The V gene end was trimmed by 4 bases and the J gene end by 5 bases; junction bases not matched to a gene: 5. In nucleotides, the CDR3 is TGTGCCAGCAGCTCTGACAGGGGGGGATATGGCTACACCTTC. Its translation is CASSSDRGGYGYTF.

Written as DNA, the CDR3 is TGTGCCAGCTCCGCCGGGACAGGAGTCTATGGCTACACCTTC. Its protein product is CASSAGTGVYGYTF. The chain employs TRBV6-4 and TRBJ1-2, with 8 bases identical to TRBD1. V was clipped by 8 bases and J by 4 bases; unmatched bases: 9. The CDR3 is 14 amino acids. Germline values: CDR1 MRHNA, CDR2 SNTAGT.

Regarding this clone: Sequence at one end of the junction differs from germline and may be a read error. The chain uses TRBV6-5 and TRBJ2-7; 7 bases map to TRBD1. The CDR3 contains 13 residues. CDR1 is MNHEY, CDR2 SVGAGI, per germline. CDR3 sequence (DNA): TGTGCCGGCAGCTACAGGGGATCCTACGAGCAGTACTTC. It translates to CAGSYRGSYEQYF.

Ten or more counts support this clone. The chain joins TRBV6-4 to TRBJ1-5; D unclear. This CDR3 has 13 amino acids. Germline V gene data show CDR1 as MRHNA and CDR2 as SNTAGT. Trimming pared 3 bases from V and 4 bases from J, leaving 7 bases between. CDR3 sequence reads: CASSEGRNQPQHF. CDR3 nucleotide sequence: TGTGCCAGCAGTGAAGGTCGGAATCAGCCCCAGCATTTT.

The rearrangement joins TRBV5-1 to TRBJ1-1; D gene ambiguous. Germline CDR1 SGHRS, CDR2 YFSETQ. V lost 7 bases to trimming and J lost 8 bases, with 12 bases between them. This CDR3 comprises 11 residues. CDR3 sequence reads: CASHRKGEAFF. The CDR3 bases are TGCGCCAGCCATCGTAAGGGCGAAGCTTTCTTT.

The chain couples TRBV7-8 to TRBJ1-4; tentative D call: TRBD1 (6 bases). With 3 bases removed from V and 2 bases from J, the gap between germline ends came to 10 bases. The germline V gene has CDR1 SGHVS and CDR2 FQNEAQ. The CDR3 sequence is 15 residues long. CDR3 nucleotide sequence: TGTGCCAGCAGCTTGGGTCAGGGGACTAATGAAAAACTGTTTTTT. The encoded protein is CASSLGQGTNEKLFF. Variable domain in full (rest from reference TRBV7-8 and TRBJ1-4): GAGVSQSPRYKVAKRGQDVALRCDPISGHVSLFWYQQALGQGPEFLTYFQNEAQLDKSGLPSDRFFAERPEGSVSTLKIQRTQQEDSAVYLCASSLGQGTNEKLFFGSGTQLSVL.

This chain uses TRBV9 with TRBJ1-1, with 8 bases identical to TRBD1. The CDR3 has 16 residues. V trimming: 2 bases; J trimming: 4 bases; junction bases outside the gene matches: 10. Germline V gene data show CDR1 as SGDLS and CDR2 as YYNGEE. The CDR3 reads CASSVGQGIGFTEAFF. The CDR3 coding sequence is TGTGCCAGCAGCGTTGGACAGGGCATCGGGTTCACTGAAGCTTTCTTT.

The V gene is TRBV27, the J gene TRBJ1-4, with D possibly TRBD1 on 5 matching bases. V lost 5 bases, J lost 7 bases, and 11 bases lay in between. This CDR3 has 13 residues. The germline V gene encodes CDR1 MNHEY and CDR2 SMNVEV (reference sequence). The CDR3 loop is CASSPGRAEKLFF. The CDR3 DNA is TGTGCCAGCAGTCCGGGGCGGGCTGAAAAACTGTTTTTT.

DNA of the CDR3: TGCAGCGTTGACAGGGGGCCTGAAGCTTTCTTT. Translating gives CSVDRGPEAFF. This chain joins TRBV29-1 and TRBJ1-1; 8 nucleotides agree with TRBD1. Germline V lookup: CDR1 SQVTM, CDR2 ANQGSEA. CDR3 size: 11 residues. The junction had 0 bases not matched to a gene; V was cut back by 3 bases and J by 6 bases.

The genes are TRBV19 and TRBJ1-4; D gene unclear. The V end lost 7 bases, the J end lost 7 bases, and 19 bases lay between the germline ends. Germline V gene lookup returns CDR1 LNHDA and CDR2 SQIVND (reference sequence). The CDR3 contains 15 residues. The CDR3 DNA reads as TGTGCCAGTACTACCGCTGGGAGGGTCGGTGAAAAACTGTTTTTT. It codes for CASTTAGRVGEKLFF.